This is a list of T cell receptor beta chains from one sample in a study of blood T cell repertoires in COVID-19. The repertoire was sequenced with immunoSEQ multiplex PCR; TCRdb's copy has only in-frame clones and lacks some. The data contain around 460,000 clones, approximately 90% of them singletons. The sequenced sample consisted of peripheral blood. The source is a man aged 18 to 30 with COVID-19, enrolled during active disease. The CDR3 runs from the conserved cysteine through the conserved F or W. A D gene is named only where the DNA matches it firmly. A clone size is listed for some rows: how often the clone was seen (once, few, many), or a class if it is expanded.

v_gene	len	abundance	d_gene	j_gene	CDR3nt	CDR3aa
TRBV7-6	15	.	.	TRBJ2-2	TGTGCCAGCAGCTTAGGTGGCCCGAACACCGGGGAGCTGTTTTTT	CASSLGGPNTGELFF
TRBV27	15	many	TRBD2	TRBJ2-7	TGTGCCAGCAGTCGGACTAGCGGGACCTCCTACGAGCAGTACTTC	CASSRTSGTSYEQYF
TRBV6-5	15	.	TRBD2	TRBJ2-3	TGTGCCAGCAGCGCCTCTAGCGGGCGCACAGATACGCAGTATTTT	CASSASSGRTDTQYF
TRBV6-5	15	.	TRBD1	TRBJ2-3	TGTGCCACCAAGATGAGGACAGGGCCCTCCGATACGCAGTATTTT	CATKMRTGPSDTQYF
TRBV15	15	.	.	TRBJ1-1	TGTGCCACCAGGATCGGGGCAGGGGTACGGACTGAAGCTTTCTTT	CATRIGAGVRTEAFF
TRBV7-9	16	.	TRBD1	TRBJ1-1	TGTGCCAGCAGCCAGGGGGACATTATTATGAACACTGAAGCTTTCTTT	CASSQGDIIMNTEAFF
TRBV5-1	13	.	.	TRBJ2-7	TGCGCCAGCAGCGTGGAATATGGGGCCGAGCAGTACTTC	CASSVEYGAEQYF
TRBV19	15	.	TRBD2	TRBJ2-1	TGTGCCAGTAGTATCACTAGCGGGAACTACAATGAGCAGTTCTTC	CASSITSGNYNEQFF
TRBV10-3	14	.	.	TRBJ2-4	TGTGCCATCAGTGAGGGACAGCTCCCGGGCATTCAGTACTTC	CAISEGQLPGIQYF
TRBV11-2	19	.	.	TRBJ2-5	TGTGCCAGCAGCAATAGTGTCGGGAGGACAGGGATGGTAAGAGAGACCCAGTACTTC	CASSNSVGRTGMVRETQYF
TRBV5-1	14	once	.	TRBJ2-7	TGCGCCAGCAGCTTGGCCCCCGGGGGGCGCGAGCAGTACTTC	CASSLAPGGREQYF
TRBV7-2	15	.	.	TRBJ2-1	TGTGCCAGCAGCAAGGGGTACCGCTCCTACAATGAGCAGTTCTTC	CASSKGYRSYNEQFF
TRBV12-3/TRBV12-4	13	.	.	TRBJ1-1	TGTGCCAGCATTACCGGGGAGAACACTGAAGCTTTCTTT	CASITGENTEAFF
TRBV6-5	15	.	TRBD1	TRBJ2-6	TGTGCCAGCAGCTCAGGGGGCTCTGGGGCCAACGTCCTGACTTTC	CASSSGGSGANVLTF
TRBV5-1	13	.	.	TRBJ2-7	TGCGCCAGCAGCTTGCTACTCGCCTACGAGCAGTACTTC	CASSLLLAYEQYF
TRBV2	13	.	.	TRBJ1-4	TGTGCCAGCAGTGAATGGGGGCCCGAAAAACTGTTTTTT	CASSEWGPEKLFF
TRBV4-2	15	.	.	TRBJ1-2	TGTGCCAGCAGCGGGACACAGGGTCTAAACTATGGCTACACCTTC	CASSGTQGLNYGYTF
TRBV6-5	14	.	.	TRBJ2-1	TGTGCCAGCAGACTCGATCACTCCTACAATGAGCAGTTCTTC	CASRLDHSYNEQFF
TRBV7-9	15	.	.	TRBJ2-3	TGTGCCAGCAGTCATACCGGTGGGACACCGGTGGCGCAGTATTTT	CASSHTGGTPVAQYF
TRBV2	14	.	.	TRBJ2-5	TGTGCCAGCAGTGGGAACAGGGTAGGAGAGACCCAGTACTTC	CASSGNRVGETQYF
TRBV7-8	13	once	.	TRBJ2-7	TGTGCCAGCAGCTCCCGGGGATCCTACGAGCAGTACTTC	CASSSRGSYEQYF
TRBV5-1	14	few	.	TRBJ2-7	TGCGCCAGCAGCCCCACCGACGGAGCCTACGAGCAGTACTTC	CASSPTDGAYEQYF
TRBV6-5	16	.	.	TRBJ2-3	TGTGCCAGCAGTTATTCCATCCCCCTGGGAGGAGATACGCAGTATTTT	CASSYSIPLGGDTQYF
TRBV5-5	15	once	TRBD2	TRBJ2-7	TGTGCCAGCAGTCATCCGGGACTAGCCCCCTACGAGCAGTACTTC	CASSHPGLAPYEQYF
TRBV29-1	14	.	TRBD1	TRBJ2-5	TGCAGCGTTGCGGGACAGGTTATTAAAGAGACCCAGTACTTC	CSVAGQVIKETQYF
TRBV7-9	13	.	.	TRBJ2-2	TGTGCCAGCAGCCTTCTAGGAACCGGGGAGCTGTTTTTT	CASSLLGTGELFF
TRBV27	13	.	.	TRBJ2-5	TGTGCCAGCAGTCTCCAGGTGGAAGAGACCCAGTACTTC	CASSLQVEETQYF
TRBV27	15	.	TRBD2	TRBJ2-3	TGTGCCAGCAGCCCTACTAGCGGGAGCCCAGATACGCAGTATTTT	CASSPTSGSPDTQYF
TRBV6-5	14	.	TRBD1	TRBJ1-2	TGTGCCAGCAGTCCATTAGGGACAGCTCAGAGCTACACCTTC	CASSPLGTAQSYTF
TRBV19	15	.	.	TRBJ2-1	TGTGCCAGTTCACAAGGAGGGGGGGGGTACAATGAGCAGTTCTTC	CASSQGGGGYNEQFF
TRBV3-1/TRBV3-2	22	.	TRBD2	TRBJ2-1	TGTGCCAGCAGCGTGAACCCAGTGGGACTAGCGGGAGTGTCTGGATCCTACAATGAGCAGTTCTTC	CASSVNPVGLAGVSGSYNEQFF
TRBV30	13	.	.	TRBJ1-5	TGTGCCTGGAGTCGGGAGGGAAATCAGCCCCAGCATTTT	CAWSREGNQPQHF
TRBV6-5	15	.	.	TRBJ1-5	TGTGCCAGCAGTCCCAGGAGGGGCAGCAATCAGCCCCAGCATTTT	CASSPRRGSNQPQHF
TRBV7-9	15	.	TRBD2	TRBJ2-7	TGTGCCAGCAGCCCCCGGGGGAGCGGGGGGTACGAGCAGTACTTC	CASSPRGSGGYEQYF
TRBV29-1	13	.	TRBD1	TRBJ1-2	TGCAGCGTACCGGGACAGGCGAACTATGGCTACACCTTC	CSVPGQANYGYTF
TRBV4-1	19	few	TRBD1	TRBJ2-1	TGCGCCAGCAGCCAAGTGGCGCCGCGAGGGGGCTCTATATACAATGAGCAGTTCTTC	CASSQVAPRGGSIYNEQFF
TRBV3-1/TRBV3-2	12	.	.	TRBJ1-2	TGTGCCAGCAGCCAACCAGACTATGGCTACACCTTC	CASSQPDYGYTF
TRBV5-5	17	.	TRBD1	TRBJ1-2	TGTGCCAGCAGCCCCCCGGGTCTACAGGGGTTAGACTATGGCTACACCTTC	CASSPPGLQGLDYGYTF